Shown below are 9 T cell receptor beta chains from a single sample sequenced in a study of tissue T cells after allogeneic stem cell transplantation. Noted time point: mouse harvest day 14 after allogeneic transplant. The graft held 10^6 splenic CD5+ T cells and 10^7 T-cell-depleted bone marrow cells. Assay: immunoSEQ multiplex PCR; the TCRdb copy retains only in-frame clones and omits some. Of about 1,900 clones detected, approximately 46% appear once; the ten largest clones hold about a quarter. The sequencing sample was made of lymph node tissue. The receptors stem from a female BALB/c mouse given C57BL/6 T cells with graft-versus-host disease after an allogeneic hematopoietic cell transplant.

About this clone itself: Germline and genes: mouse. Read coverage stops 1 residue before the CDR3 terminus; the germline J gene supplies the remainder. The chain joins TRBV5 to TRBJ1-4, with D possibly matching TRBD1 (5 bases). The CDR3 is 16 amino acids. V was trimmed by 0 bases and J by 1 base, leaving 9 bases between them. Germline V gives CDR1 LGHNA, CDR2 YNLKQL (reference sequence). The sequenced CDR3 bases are TGTGCCAGCAGCCAAGAAGGACAAAATTCCAACGAAAGATTATTT. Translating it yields CASSQEGQNSNERLF. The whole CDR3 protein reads CASSQEGQNSNERLFF.

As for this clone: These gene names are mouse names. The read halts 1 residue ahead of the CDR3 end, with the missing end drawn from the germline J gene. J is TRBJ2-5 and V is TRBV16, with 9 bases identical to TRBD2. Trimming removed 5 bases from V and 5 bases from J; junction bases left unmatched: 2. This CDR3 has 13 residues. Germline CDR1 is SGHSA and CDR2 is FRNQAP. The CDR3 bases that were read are TGTGCAAGCAGCCCCTGGGGGGGAGACACCCAGTAC. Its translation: CASSPWGGDTQY. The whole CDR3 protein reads CASSPWGGDTQYF. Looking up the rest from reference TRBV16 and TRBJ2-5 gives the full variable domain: NAGVIQTPRHKVTGKGQEATLWCEPISGHSAVFWYRQTIVQGLEFLTYFRNQAPIDDSGMPKERFSAQMPNQSHSTLKIQSTQPQDSAVYLCASSPWGGDTQYFGPGTRLLVL.

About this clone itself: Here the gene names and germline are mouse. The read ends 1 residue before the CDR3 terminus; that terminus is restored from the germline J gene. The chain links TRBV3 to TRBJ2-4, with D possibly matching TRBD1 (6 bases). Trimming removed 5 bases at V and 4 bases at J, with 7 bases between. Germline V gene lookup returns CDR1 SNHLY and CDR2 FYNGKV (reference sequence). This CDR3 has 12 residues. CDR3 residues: CASSGDKNTLYF. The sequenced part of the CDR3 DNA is TGTGCCAGCAGCGGGGACAAAAACACCTTGTAC. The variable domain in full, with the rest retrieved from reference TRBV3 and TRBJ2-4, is GPKVLQIPSHQIIDMGQMVTLNCDPVSNHLYFYWYKQILGQQMEFLVNFYNGKVMEKSKLFKDQFSVERPDGSYFTLKIQPTALEDSAVYFCASSGDKNTLYFGAGTRLSVL.

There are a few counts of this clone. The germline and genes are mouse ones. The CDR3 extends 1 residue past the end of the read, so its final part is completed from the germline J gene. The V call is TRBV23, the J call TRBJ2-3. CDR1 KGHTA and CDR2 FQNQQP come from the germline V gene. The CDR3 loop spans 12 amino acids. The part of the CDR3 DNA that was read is TGCTCCAGCAGTCGTAGTGCAGAAACGCTGTAT. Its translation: CSSSRSAETLY. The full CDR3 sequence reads CSSSRSAETLYF.

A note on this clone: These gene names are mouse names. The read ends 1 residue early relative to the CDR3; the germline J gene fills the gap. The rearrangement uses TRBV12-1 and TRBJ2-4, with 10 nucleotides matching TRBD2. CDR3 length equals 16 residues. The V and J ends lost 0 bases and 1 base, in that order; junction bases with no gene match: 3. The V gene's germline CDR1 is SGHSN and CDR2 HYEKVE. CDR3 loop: CASSLAWGGGQNTLYF. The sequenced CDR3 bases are TGTGCCAGCTCTCTCGCCTGGGGGGGCGGTCAAAACACCTTGTAC.

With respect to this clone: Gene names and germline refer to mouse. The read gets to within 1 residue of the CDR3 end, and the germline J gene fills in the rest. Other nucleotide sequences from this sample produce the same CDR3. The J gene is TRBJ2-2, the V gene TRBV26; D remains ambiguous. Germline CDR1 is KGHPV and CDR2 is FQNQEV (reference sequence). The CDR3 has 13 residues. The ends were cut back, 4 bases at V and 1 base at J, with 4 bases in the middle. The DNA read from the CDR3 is TGTGCCAGCAGTCAAGGAAACACCGGGCAGCTCTAC. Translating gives CASSQGNTGQLY. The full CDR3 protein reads CASSQGNTGQLYF.

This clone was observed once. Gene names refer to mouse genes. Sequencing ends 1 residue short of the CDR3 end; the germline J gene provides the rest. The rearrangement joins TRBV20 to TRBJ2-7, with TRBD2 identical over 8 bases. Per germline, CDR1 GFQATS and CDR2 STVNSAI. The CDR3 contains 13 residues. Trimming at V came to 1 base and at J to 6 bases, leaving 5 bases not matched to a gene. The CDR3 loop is CGARGGGASEQYF. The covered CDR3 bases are TGTGGTGCTAGGGGCGGGGGGGCCAGTGAACAGTAC.

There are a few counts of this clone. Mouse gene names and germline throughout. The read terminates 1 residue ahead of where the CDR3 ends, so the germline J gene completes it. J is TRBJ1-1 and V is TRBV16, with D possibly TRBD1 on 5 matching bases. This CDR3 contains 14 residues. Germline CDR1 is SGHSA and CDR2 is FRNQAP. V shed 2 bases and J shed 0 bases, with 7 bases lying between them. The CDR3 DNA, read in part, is TGTGCAAGCAGCTTACAGGGACAGAACACAGAAGTCTTC. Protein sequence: CASSLQGQNTEVF. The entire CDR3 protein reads CASSLQGQNTEVFF.

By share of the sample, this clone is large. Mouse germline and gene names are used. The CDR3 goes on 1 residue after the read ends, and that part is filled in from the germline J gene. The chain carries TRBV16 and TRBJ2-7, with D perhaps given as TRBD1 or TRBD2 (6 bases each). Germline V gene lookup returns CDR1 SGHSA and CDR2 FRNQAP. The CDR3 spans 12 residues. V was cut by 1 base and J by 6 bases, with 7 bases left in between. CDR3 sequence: CASSLVGAEQYF. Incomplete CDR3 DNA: TGTGCAAGCAGCTTAGTGGGGGCTGAACAGTAC. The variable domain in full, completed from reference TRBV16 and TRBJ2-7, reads NAGVIQTPRHKVTGKGQEATLWCEPISGHSAVFWYRQTIVQGLEFLTYFRNQAPIDDSGMPKERFSAQMPNQSHSTLKIQSTQPQDSAVYLCASSLVGAEQYFGPGTRLTVL.